A selection of T cell receptor beta chains follows, all from one sample in a study of blood T cell repertoires in COVID-19. Assay: immunoSEQ multiplex PCR; the TCRdb copy retains only in-frame clones and omits some. Here the sample spans over 150,000 clones, 84% being singletons. Input material: peripheral blood. These receptors were collected from a human donor in a cohort sampled during active COVID-19. Both conserved end residues are part of each CDR3. A D gene is named only where the DNA matches it firmly. Clone size is stated in some rows and not others, as once, few, many or a class when expanded.

cdr3_nt | cdr3_aa | clone_size | v_call | d_call | j_call
TGCGCCAGCAGCTTGGCCGGGACTAGCGGGAGGGCCTTTTCCTACGAGCAGTACTTC | CASSLAGTSGRAFSYEQYF | - | TRBV5-1 | TRBD2 | TRBJ2-7
TGTGCCAGCAGCTGGGACAGGGGGGAAGAGACCCAGTACTTC | CASSWDRGEETQYF | - | TRBV7-2 | TRBD1 | TRBJ2-5
TGCGCCAGCAGTCGGAGCGGGACCCAAGAGACCCAGTACTTC | CASSRSGTQETQYF | - | TRBV10-2 | TRBD2 | TRBJ2-5
TGTGCCAGCCGAAGGGGCGCGAACACTGAAGCTTTCTTT | CASRRGANTEAFF | - | TRBV9 | - | TRBJ1-1
TGTGCCAGCAGCTACAGTAGGCGGGGGAACACTGAAGCTTTCTTT | CASSYSRRGNTEAFF | - | TRBV7-2 | - | TRBJ1-1
TGTGCCAGCAGCTTAGGGTCCCAGACTACTTCACCCCTCCACTTT | CASSLGSQTTSPLHF | - | TRBV7-2 | - | TRBJ1-6
TGTGCCAGCAGCTCCCTAACCGGGACAGGGTCGCACGAGCAGTACTTC | CASSSLTGTGSHEQYF | few | TRBV7-8 | TRBD1 | TRBJ2-7
TGTGCCTGGAGTGTATACGGGGGCAATCAGCCCCAGCATTTT | CAWSVYGGNQPQHF | - | TRBV30 | - | TRBJ1-5
TGCGCCAGCAGTGAGCAGGCGAACACCGGGGAGCTGTTTTTT | CASSEQANTGELFF | - | TRBV10-1 | - | TRBJ2-2
TGCGCCAGCAGCTGGGGAAACAGGGCTTCTAGCACAGATACGCAGTATTTT | CASSWGNRASSTDTQYF | - | TRBV5-1 | - | TRBJ2-3
TGTGCCATCAGTGGGGACAGGGATTGCCCCAACAGCAATCAGCCCCAGCATTTT | CAISGDRDCPNSNQPQHF | once | TRBV10-3 | TRBD1 | TRBJ1-5
TGTGCCTGGAATCGCCAGGGCGCGGTCCCACAAGAGACCCAGTACTTC | CAWNRQGAVPQETQYF | - | TRBV30 | - | TRBJ2-5
TGTGCCAGCAGCTCCCTCCGGGACAGGGATGAAAAACTGTTTTTT | CASSSLRDRDEKLFF | - | TRBV6-5 | TRBD1 | TRBJ1-4
TGTGCCAGCAGTGAAAACAGGGCTCAACCCTATGGCTACACCTTC | CASSENRAQPYGYTF | - | TRBV25-1 | - | TRBJ1-2
TGCGCCAGCAGTCCCCACAGGACCTACGAGCAGTACTTC | CASSPHRTYEQYF | - | TRBV23-1 | - | TRBJ2-7
TGTGCCAGCAGTGTTCGGGGGGCCGGGGAGCTGTTTTTT | CASSVRGAGELFF | - | TRBV3-1/TRBV3-2 | TRBD2 | TRBJ2-2
TGTGCCAGCAGGGCTCAAGATCATCAGCCCCAGCATTTT | CASRAQDHQPQHF | - | TRBV6-5 | - | TRBJ1-5
TGTGCCAGCAGAGAAACAGGGATCTCCTACGAGCAGTACTTC | CASRETGISYEQYF | - | TRBV2 | - | TRBJ2-7
TGTGCCAGCAGTTACTCGACAGGTTACGAGCAGTACTTC | CASSYSTGYEQYF | - | TRBV6-5 | - | TRBJ2-7
TGTGCCAGCAGTTCAGCGGGAGTATCCTACAATGAGCAGTTCTTC | CASSSAGVSYNEQFF | - | TRBV6-5 | TRBD2 | TRBJ2-1
TGTGCCACCAGCAGAAGGCAGGGATCCTCCGGGGAGCTGTTTTTT | CATSRRQGSSGELFF | - | TRBV15 | - | TRBJ2-2
TGCGCCAGCAGCCAAGGGCATATTGGGCCAGGCGCCTACGAGCAGTACTTC | CASSQGHIGPGAYEQYF | many | TRBV4-1 | - | TRBJ2-7
TGTGCCAGCAGTACCCTGACAGGTACCCGGTACTTC | CASSTLTGTRYF | - | TRBV28 | - | TRBJ2-7
TGTGCCAGCAGTTTATGGAAACAGGGGGCGCTGAATAATTCACCCCTCCACTTT | CASSLWKQGALNNSPLHF | once | TRBV28 | TRBD1 | TRBJ1-6
TGTGCCAGCAGCTTGGGGGGGGGACGGAGGATCTACGAGCAGTACTTC | CASSLGGGRRIYEQYF | - | TRBV5-4 | TRBD2 | TRBJ2-7
TGTGCCAGCAGCTTCGTCCTAGCGGGAGGGCATCGGTACGAGCAGTACTTC | CASSFVLAGGHRYEQYF | - | TRBV5-4 | TRBD2 | TRBJ2-7
TGTGCCAGCAGCCCCCCCGGGACAGGGGACTACAATGAGCAGTTCTTC | CASSPPGTGDYNEQFF | - | TRBV9 | TRBD1 | TRBJ2-1
TGTGCCAGCAGTTTGAGCAGGGTCACCTACGAGCAGTACTTC | CASSLSRVTYEQYF | - | TRBV27 | - | TRBJ2-7
TGTGCCAGCAGTTTACTCCTAGGCCGAGCGGGAGGGCCTAATAATGAGCAGTTCTTC | CASSLLLGRAGGPNNEQFF | - | TRBV6-2/TRBV6-3 | TRBD2 | TRBJ2-1
TGTGCCAGCAGCTTGGGGACAGGGGCTAGGCTTACCACCGGGGAGCTGTTTTTT | CASSLGTGARLTTGELFF | - | TRBV5-5 | TRBD1 | TRBJ2-2
TGTGCCATCAGTGATGCGAGTCCAGATACGCAGTATTTT | CAISDASPDTQYF | - | TRBV10-3 | - | TRBJ2-3
TGTGCCAGTAGTATAGAGCCAGCGGGAGTATACGAGCAGTACTTC | CASSIEPAGVYEQYF | - | TRBV19 | TRBD2 | TRBJ2-7
TGTGCCAGCTCACCAGTAAGAGGAGATACGCAGTATTTT | CASSPVRGDTQYF | - | TRBV18 | - | TRBJ2-3
TGCGCCAGCAGGGAGGGACGGAATAATTCACCCCTCCACTTT | CASREGRNNSPLHF | - | TRBV5-1 | - | TRBJ1-6
TGTGCCAGCAGCTCTTCCCCCGGGGAGCTGTTTTTT | CASSSSPGELFF | once | TRBV6-6 | - | TRBJ2-2
TGCGCCAGCAGGATCCTACTAGCGGGAGGGCCCGGGGTGGTCGAGCAGTACTTC | CASRILLAGGPGVVEQYF | - | TRBV10-2 | TRBD2 | TRBJ2-7
TGTGCCAGCAGCTTAACGGGACAGGGGTGGAGGGAGACCCAGTACTTC | CASSLTGQGWRETQYF | - | TRBV7-9 | TRBD1 | TRBJ2-5